The 21 T cell receptor beta chains listed next were all sequenced from one sample in a study of T cell repertoires in aging, cancer and after chemotherapy. The template was genomic DNA from peripheral blood, not RNA. Multiplex touch-down PCR with TRB-A/B primers amplified rearranged V-D-J TRB sequences. One entry per CDR3 protein results from TCRdb running MiXCR on the multiplex PCR reads. The sample includes fewer than 11,000 distinct CDR3 sequences, about 25% of them seen just once. Sequencing used blood. The source is a human donor in good health.

This clonotype is medium-sized. The rearrangement uses TRBV19 and TRBJ2-7; 8 nucleotides line up with TRBD1. The CDR3 has 14 residues. CDR1 is LNHDA, CDR2 SQIVND, per germline (reference sequence). V dropped 3 bases and J dropped 5; count of bases not matched to a gene: 6. The CDR3 protein is CASSIQGARNEQYF. The DNA for the CDR3 is TGTGCCAGTAGTATTCAGGGGGCGAGAAACGAGCAGTACTTC.

This sequence joins TRBV10-3 and TRBJ1-1; TRBD1 agrees at 7 bases. Losses at the gene ends were 3 bases for V and 4 bases for J; bases not matched to a gene: 2. Germline V lookup: CDR1 ENHRY, CDR2 SYGVKD. The CDR3 contains 13 residues. For the CDR3, the DNA is TGTGCCATCAGTGACCCAGGGGGCACTGAAGCTTTCTTT. This gives the protein CAISDPGGTEAFF.

This clonotype has more than one count but fewer than ten. The chain employs TRBV7-9 and TRBJ2-2, with 12 positions matching TRBD2. In germline, CDR1 is SEHNR, CDR2 FQNEAQ (reference sequence). This CDR3 is built from 18 residues. Trimming took 0 bases from V and 0 from J; bases not matched to a gene: 2. As DNA, the CDR3 is TGTGCCAGCAGCTTAGCGCTAGCGGGAGGGCCGAACACCGGGGAGCTGTTTTTT. As protein: CASSLALAGGPNTGELFF.

V and J are TRBV4-1 and TRBJ2-2; D unresolved. V lost 6 bases to trimming and J lost 1 base, with 6 bases between them. The length of the CDR3 is 13 residues. In germline, CDR1 is MGHRA, CDR2 YSYEKL. The CDR3 DNA reads TGCGCCAGCAGACCAGGGAACACCGGGGAGCTGTTTTTT. Encoded protein: CASRPGNTGELFF.

By sample share, this clonotype is medium-sized. The rearrangement links TRBV19 to TRBJ2-2; D gene uncertain. The CDR3 loop spans 15 amino acids. Trimming took 5 bases from V and 2 from J, leaving 12 bases between them. Germline assignment: CDR1 LNHDA and CDR2 SQIVND (reference sequence). The DNA for the CDR3 is TGTGCCAGTAGTCCGACCTTGGACAACACCGGGGAGCTGTTTTTT. Its protein is CASSPTLDNTGELFF.

J is TRBJ2-7 and V is TRBV27; TRBD1 or TRBD2 may be the D gene (5 bases each). Germline CDR1 is MNHEY and CDR2 is SMNVEV (reference sequence). V was pared by 6 bases and J by 0 bases, with 15 bases between. This CDR3 spans 15 amino acids. The DNA of the CDR3 is TGTGCCAGCAGGATTATGGGACGTCTCTCCTACGAGCAGTACTTC. This encodes CASRIMGRLSYEQYF.

This clonotype has just a few counts. CDR3 in DNA: TGTGCCAGCTCACCCTACAGAACCGGGGAGCTGTTTTTT. This encodes CASSPYRTGELFF. V is TRBV18 and J is TRBJ2-2; no clear D. V lost 3 bases and J lost 5, with 7 bases in between. Germline loops: CDR1 KGHSH, CDR2 LQKENI. This CDR3 has 13 amino acids. Variable domain in full (rest from reference TRBV18 and TRBJ2-2): NAGVMQNPRHLVRRRGQEARLRCSPMKGHSHVYWYRQLPEEGLKFMVYLQKENIIDESGMPKERFSAEFPKEGPSILRIQQVVRGDSAAYFCASSPYRTGELFFGEGSRLTVL.

Only a few counts were recorded for this clonotype. The rearrangement uses TRBV28 and TRBJ2-7; D assignment may be TRBD1 or TRBD2 (5 bases each). Germline assignment: CDR1 MDHEN and CDR2 SYDVKM. The V and J ends lost 3 bases and 4 bases respectively, with 13 bases between them. CDR3 length: 14 amino acids. CDR3 residues: CASSFSGPGYEQYF. DNA for the CDR3: TGTGCCAGCAGTTTCTCGGGACCAGGGTACGAGCAGTACTTC.

J is TRBJ1-5 and V is TRBV4-1; TRBD1 might be the D (5 bases). V was cut by 0 bases and J by 7 bases, with 13 bases left in between. CDR3 size: 15 residues. Germline-derived CDR1 and CDR2 are MGHRA and YSYEKL. Here the CDR3 DNA reads TGCGCCAGCAGCCAAGATTGGGGGAAGGAACAGCCCCAGCATTTT. Residues: CASSQDWGKEQPQHF.

The CDR3 coding sequence is TGTGCCAGCAGTGAACAGGAACCCAATGGCTACACCTTC. This encodes CASSEQEPNGYTF. The rearrangement links TRBV2 to TRBJ1-2; D is undetermined. V was pared by 2 bases and J by 6 bases, with 10 bases between. This CDR3 has 13 residues. Germline CDR1 is SNHLY and CDR2 is FYNNEI. Together with reference TRBV2 and TRBJ1-2, the CDR3 gives the full variable domain: EPEVTQTPSHQVTQMGQEVILRCVPISNHLYFYWYRQILGQKVEFLVSFYNNEISEKSEIFDDQFSVERPDGSNFTLKIRSTKLEDSAMYFCASSEQEPNGYTFGSGTRLTVV.

The chain recombines TRBV7-3 with TRBJ1-2; 9 nucleotides align to TRBD1. The CDR3 covers 13 residues. The germline V gene has CDR1 SGHTA and CDR2 FQGTGA. The J segment lost 4 bases and the V segment lost 4 bases, leaving 1 base of the junction unmatched. CDR3 region: CASSSTGGYGYTF. CDR3 coding DNA: TGTGCCAGCAGCTCGACAGGGGGCTATGGCTACACCTTC.

This clonotype appeared a few times. The chain employs TRBV5-1 and TRBJ2-6; unclear D gene. CDR1 is SGHRS and CDR2 is YFSETQ in the germline V gene. Trimming shortened V by 3 bases and J by 4 bases, and 17 bases separated the two germline ends. This CDR3 spans 17 amino acids. The CDR3 region is CASSYVATRSGANVLTF. In nucleotides, the CDR3 is TGCGCCAGCAGCTATGTGGCTACCCGTTCCGGGGCCAACGTCCTGACTTTC.

This clonotype is categorized as medium-sized (0.01 to 0.1%). The genes are TRBV11-1 and TRBJ2-7; D is perhaps TRBD1 or TRBD2 (7 bases each). The CDR3 is 14 amino acids. With 7 bases removed from V and 1 base from J, the gap between germline ends came to 14 bases. CDR1 is SGHAT and CDR2 is FQDESV in the germline V gene (reference sequence). The CDR3 nucleotides read TGTGCCAGCACTGGGACAGCGGGATCCTACGAGCAGTACTTC. This translates into CASTGTAGSYEQYF. Variable domain in full (rest from reference TRBV11-1 and TRBJ2-7): EAEVAQSPRYKITEKSQAVAFWCDPISGHATLYWYRQILGQGPELLVQFQDESVVDDSQLPKDRFSAERLKGVDSTLKIQPAELGDSAMYLCASTGTAGSYEQYFGPGTRLTVT.

The chain uses TRBV9 and TRBJ1-3; 8 bases map to TRBD1. From germline, CDR1 is SGDLS and CDR2 YYNGEE. The CDR3 runs 17 residues. Trimming at V came to 3 bases and at J to 4 bases, leaving 12 bases not matched to a gene. The CDR3 protein is CASSGQGARVVGNTIYF. CDR3 DNA: TGTGCCAGCAGCGGTCAGGGGGCGCGGGTCGTCGGAAACACCATATATTTT.

The rearrangement uses TRBV7-9 and TRBJ2-1; maybe TRBD1 (6 bases). V lost 8 bases and J lost 7, with 18 bases in between. The CDR3 runs to 14 residues. Germline CDR1 SEHNR, CDR2 FQNEAQ (reference sequence). The CDR3 is CASASGTTWNEQFF. The CDR3, as DNA: TGTGCCAGCGCCTCCGGGACAACGTGGAATGAGCAGTTCTTC.

J is TRBJ2-7 and V is TRBV13; 9 bases are shared with TRBD2. Germline V lookup: CDR1 PRHDT, CDR2 FYEKMQ (reference sequence). The length of the CDR3 is 15 residues. Trimming took 0 bases from V and 3 from J; bases not matched to a gene: 3. CDR3 sequence: CASSLGQREVYEQYF. The CDR3, as DNA: TGTGCCAGCAGCTTAGGCCAGCGGGAGGTCTACGAGCAGTACTTC.

This clonotype is medium-sized in the sample. V gene TRBV29-1 combines with J gene TRBJ2-7, with TRBD2 as a possible D gene (5 bases). The CDR3 covers 13 residues. Germline loops: CDR1 SQVTM, CDR2 ANQGSEA. V was pared by 8 bases and J by 3 bases, with 17 bases between. The CDR3 coding sequence is TGCAGCATATTGAGGAACGGGGACTACGAGCAGTACTTC. It encodes CSILRNGDYEQYF.

This clonotype showed up just a few times. V gene TRBV10-2 combines with J gene TRBJ1-5, with 7 bases aligning to TRBD1. Germline V CDR1 and CDR2: WSHSY, SAAADI. This CDR3 spans 15 amino acids. V lost 6 bases and J lost 1; bases outside the gene matches: 6. The CDR3 DNA reads as TGCGCCAGCAGCCCACAGGGGCCCAGCAATCAGCCCCAGCATTTT. It translates to CASSPQGPSNQPQHF.

The chain employs TRBV18 and TRBJ2-5, with no clear D. Trimming removed 0 bases from V and 5 bases from J, with 10 bases in between. This CDR3 contains 14 residues. Germline values: CDR1 KGHSH, CDR2 LQKENI. Here the CDR3 reads CASSPPSKVETQYF. The CDR3 region has the DNA TGTGCCAGCTCACCACCTTCCAAGGTGGAGACCCAGTACTTC.

This clonotype was counted between two and nine times. V and J are TRBV15 and TRBJ1-6; TRBD1 matches at 7 bases. The CDR3 consists of 16 residues. The V segment lost 4 bases and the J segment 7 bases; nucleotides outside the gene matches: 10. Germline CDR1 reads LNHNV; CDR2 reads YYDKDF (reference sequence). This CDR3 is CATSTTGTATNSPLHF. CDR3 bases: TGTGCCACCAGCACGACCGGGACAGCGACAAATTCACCCCTCCACTTT.

The V gene is TRBV27, the J gene TRBJ2-1; 10 bases line up with TRBD2. The CDR3 covers 15 residues. The germline V gene encodes CDR1 MNHEY and CDR2 SMNVEV (reference sequence). V shed 5 bases and J 4 bases; nucleotides not matched to a gene: 5. CDR3 bases: TGTGCCAGCAGTCCTCTAGCGGGAGTTTACAATGAGCAGTTCTTC. This translates into CASSPLAGVYNEQFF.